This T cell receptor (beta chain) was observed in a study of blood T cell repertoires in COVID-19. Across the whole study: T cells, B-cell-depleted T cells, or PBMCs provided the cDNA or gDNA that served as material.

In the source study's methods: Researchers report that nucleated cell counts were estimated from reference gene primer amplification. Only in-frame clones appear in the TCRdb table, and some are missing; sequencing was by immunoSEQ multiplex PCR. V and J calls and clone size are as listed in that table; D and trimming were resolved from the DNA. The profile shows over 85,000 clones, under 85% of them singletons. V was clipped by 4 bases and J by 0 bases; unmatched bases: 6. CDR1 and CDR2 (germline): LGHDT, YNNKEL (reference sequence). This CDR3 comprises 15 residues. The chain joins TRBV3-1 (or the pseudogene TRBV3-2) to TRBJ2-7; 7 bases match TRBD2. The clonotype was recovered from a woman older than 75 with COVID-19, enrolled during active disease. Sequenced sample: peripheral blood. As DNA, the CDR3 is TGTGCCAGCAGCCTATTAGCGGGTGTCTCCTACGAGCAGTACTTC. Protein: CASSLLAGVSYEQYF.